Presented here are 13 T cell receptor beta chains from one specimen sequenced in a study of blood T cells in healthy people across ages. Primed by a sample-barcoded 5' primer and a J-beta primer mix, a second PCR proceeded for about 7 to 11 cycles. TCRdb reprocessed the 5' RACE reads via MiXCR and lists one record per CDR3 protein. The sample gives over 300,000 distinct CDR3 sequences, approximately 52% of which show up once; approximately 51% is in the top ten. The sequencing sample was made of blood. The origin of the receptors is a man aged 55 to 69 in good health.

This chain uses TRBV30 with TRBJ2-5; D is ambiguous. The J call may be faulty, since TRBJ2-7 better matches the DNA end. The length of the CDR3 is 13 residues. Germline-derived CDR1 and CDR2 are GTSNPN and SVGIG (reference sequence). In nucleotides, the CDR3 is TGTGCCTGGAGCGGCAGGACCTCCTACGAGCAGTACTTC. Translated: CAWSGRTSYEQYF.

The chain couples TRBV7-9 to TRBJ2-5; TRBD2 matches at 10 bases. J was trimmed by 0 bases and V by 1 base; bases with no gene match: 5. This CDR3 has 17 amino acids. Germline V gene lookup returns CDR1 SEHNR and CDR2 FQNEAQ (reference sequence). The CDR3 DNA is TGTGCCAGCAGCTTAGGAAACCTAGCGGGGGACCAAGAGACCCAGTACTTC. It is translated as CASSLGNLAGDQETQYF. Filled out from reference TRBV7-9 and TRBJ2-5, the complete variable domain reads DTGVSQNPRHKITKRGQNVTFRCDPISEHNRLYWYRQTLGQGPEFLTYFQNEAQLEKSRLLSDRFSAERPKGSFSTLEIQRTEQGDSAMYLCASSLGNLAGDQETQYFGPGTRLLVL.

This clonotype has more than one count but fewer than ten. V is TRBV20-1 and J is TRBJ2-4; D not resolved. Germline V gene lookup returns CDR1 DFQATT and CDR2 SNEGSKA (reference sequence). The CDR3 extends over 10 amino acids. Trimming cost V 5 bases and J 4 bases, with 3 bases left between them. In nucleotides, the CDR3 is TGCAGTGCTCTGAAAAACATTCAGTACTTC. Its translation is CSALKNIQYF.

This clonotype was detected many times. The CDR3 region is CASSLARGNTEAFF. The CDR3 DNA reads as TGTGCCAGCAGCTTAGCCAGGGGGAACACTGAAGCTTTCTTT. The rearrangement uses TRBV7-2 and TRBJ1-1, with TRBD1 as a possible D gene (6 bases). Germline V gives CDR1 SGHTA, CDR2 FQGNSA. With 0 bases removed from V and 1 base from J, the gap between germline ends came to 6 bases. The CDR3 runs to 14 residues.

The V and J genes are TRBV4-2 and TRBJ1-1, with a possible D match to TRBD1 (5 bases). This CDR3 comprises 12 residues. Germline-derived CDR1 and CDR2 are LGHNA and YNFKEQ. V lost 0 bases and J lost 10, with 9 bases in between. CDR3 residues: CASSQDRGAAFF. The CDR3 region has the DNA TGTGCCAGCAGCCAAGATCGAGGGGCAGCTTTCTTT.

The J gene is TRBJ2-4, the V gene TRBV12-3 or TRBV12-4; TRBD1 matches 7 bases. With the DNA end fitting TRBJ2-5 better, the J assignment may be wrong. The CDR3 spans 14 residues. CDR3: CASRKSGGQETQYF. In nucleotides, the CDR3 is TGTGCCAGCAGGAAATCAGGGGGCCAAGAGACCCAGTACTTC.

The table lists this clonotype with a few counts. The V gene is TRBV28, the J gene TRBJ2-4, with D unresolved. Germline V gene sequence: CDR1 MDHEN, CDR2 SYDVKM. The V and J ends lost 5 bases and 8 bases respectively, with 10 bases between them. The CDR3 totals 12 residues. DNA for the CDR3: TGTGCCAGCAGTGGGCCCGGAGACATTCAGTACTTC. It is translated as CASSGPGDIQYF.

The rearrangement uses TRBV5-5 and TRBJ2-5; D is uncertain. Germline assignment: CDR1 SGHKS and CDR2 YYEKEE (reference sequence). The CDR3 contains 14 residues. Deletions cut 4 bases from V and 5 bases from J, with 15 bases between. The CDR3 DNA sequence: TGTGCCAGCAGCCGAAGCCAGGCCGGCGAGACCCAGTACTTC. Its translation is CASSRSQAGETQYF.

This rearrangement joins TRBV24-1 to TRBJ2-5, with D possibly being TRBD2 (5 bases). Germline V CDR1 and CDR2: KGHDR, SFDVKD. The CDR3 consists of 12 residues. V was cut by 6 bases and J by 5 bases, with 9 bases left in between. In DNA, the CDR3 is TGTGCCACCAGTAACACGGGGGAGACCCAGTACTTC. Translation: CATSNTGETQYF.

The CDR3 coding sequence is TGCAGCGTTGCCGAGAGATTAGGAGCCAAGGAGCAGTTCTTC. Its translation is CSVAERLGAKEQFF. The chain joins TRBV29-1 to TRBJ2-1; D remains ambiguous. CDR3 length: 14 amino acids. Trimming removed 4 bases at V and 10 bases at J, with 20 bases between. CDR1 and CDR2 (germline): SQVTM, ANQGSEA.

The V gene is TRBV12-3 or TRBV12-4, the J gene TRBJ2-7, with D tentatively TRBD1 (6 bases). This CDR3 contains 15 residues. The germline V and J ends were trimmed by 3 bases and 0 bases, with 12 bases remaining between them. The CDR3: CASSFLTGNSYEQYF. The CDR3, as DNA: TGTGCCAGCAGTTTTCTTACAGGGAACTCCTACGAGCAGTACTTC.

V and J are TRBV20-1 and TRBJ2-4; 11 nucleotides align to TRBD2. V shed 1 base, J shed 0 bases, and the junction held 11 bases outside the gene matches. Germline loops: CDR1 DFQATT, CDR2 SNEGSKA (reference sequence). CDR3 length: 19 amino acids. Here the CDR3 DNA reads TGCAGTGCTAGAGCCCAAGGGACTAGCGGATATCTAGCCAAAAACATTCAGTACTTC. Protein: CSARAQGTSGYLAKNIQYF.

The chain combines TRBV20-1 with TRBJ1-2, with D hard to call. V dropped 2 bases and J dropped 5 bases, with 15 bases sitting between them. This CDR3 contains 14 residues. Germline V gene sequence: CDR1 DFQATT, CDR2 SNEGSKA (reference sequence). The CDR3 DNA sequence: TGCAGTGCTAGATCGCAGCTTCGGAGTTATGGCTACACCTTC. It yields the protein CSARSQLRSYGYTF.